This TCR beta chain was recorded in a study of shared clonotypes between healthy human individuals. Study-level points and caveats: On the whole, naive subsets had larger estimated richness than memory subsets had. Only blood samples were collected, and tissue repertoires likely differ.

Clones were read by immunoSEQ multiplex PCR, and TCRdb kept only the in-frame ones, dropping some. The repertoire consists of roughly 2.2 million clones, with over 90% occurring once and the leading ten covering 0.39%. Turning to this clone: The antigen remains unidentified.

V lost 0 bases, J lost 5 bases, and 6 bases lay in between. The CDR3 length is 13 residues. In germline, CDR1 is SEHNR, CDR2 FQNEAQ (reference sequence). The origin of this receptor is a man aged 18 to 29 in good health. Some clones in this sample may be carry-over from other donors' samples. This chain uses TRBV7-9 with TRBJ2-3; D uncertain. Input material: naive CD4+ T cells from PBMCs. Indicated subset: CD45RA+ positively selected. In DNA, the CDR3 is TGTGCCAGCAGCTTAGCGGGGAAAGATACGCAGTATTTT. Protein product: CASSLAGKDTQYF.